This T cell receptor beta chain came from a study of blood T cells in healthy people across ages. The use of a sample-barcoded 5' primer and a J-beta primer mix characterized a second PCR of 7 to 11 cycles. Via MiXCR, TCRdb re-called the 5' RACE reads, giving one row per CDR3 protein. The sample lists around 990,000 distinct CDR3 sequences, less than 25% seen once, with 0.65% to 0.95% in the top ten. Every donor gave ten milliliters of peripheral blood. In regard to this clonotype: Its antigen remains unidentified.

Whole-study findings and limits: Changes in expanded clonotypes were possibly confounded, as the CMV status of donors was unknown. As age increased, TCR beta diversity per million T cells fell in a roughly linear fashion.

The sample was also reused in another study, on T cells of mothers and their children. From that second work: Not a single persistent microchimeric T cell clone was detected.

The material sequenced was blood. The source is a girl under 10 years old in good health.

CDR3 in DNA: TGTGCCAGCAGTGAGCTAGCGGGAGTAGGAGAGACCCAGTACTTC. Its protein product is CASSELAGVGETQYF. The genes are TRBV2 and TRBJ2-5, with 10 bases matching TRBD2. The V segment lost 3 bases and the J segment 4 bases; nucleotides outside the gene matches: 5. Germline V gene data show CDR1 as SNHLY and CDR2 as FYNNEI. The CDR3 extends over 15 amino acids.